This T cell receptor (beta chain) was retrieved from a study of blood T cell repertoires in COVID-19. Study at large: Sites in the United States, Italy and Spain provided acute and convalescent COVID-19 samples. T cells, B-cell-depleted T cells, or PBMCs supplied cDNA or gDNA.

Per the germline V gene, CDR1 is SGHVS and CDR2 is FQNEAQ. The J segment lost 4 bases and the V segment lost 8 bases, leaving 14 bases of the junction unmatched. The CDR3 runs to 16 residues. As originally analysed: For nucleated cells, counts were estimated from reference gene primer amplification. Method: immunoSEQ multiplex PCR; TCRdb's copy keeps in-frame clones and lacks some. From that table come the V and J calls and clone size; the DNA was used to work out D and trimming. The sample consists of more than 150,000 clones, around 87% of them appearing once. The chain carries TRBV7-8 and TRBJ1-3; 7 nucleotides match TRBD1. The specimen was peripheral blood. The TCR originated in a middle-aged man with active or convalescent COVID-19. The CDR3 nucleotides read TGTGCCAGCCACCGGGAAAAACAGGGGTTCGGAAACACCATATATTTT. Amino acid sequence: CASHREKQGFGNTIYF.